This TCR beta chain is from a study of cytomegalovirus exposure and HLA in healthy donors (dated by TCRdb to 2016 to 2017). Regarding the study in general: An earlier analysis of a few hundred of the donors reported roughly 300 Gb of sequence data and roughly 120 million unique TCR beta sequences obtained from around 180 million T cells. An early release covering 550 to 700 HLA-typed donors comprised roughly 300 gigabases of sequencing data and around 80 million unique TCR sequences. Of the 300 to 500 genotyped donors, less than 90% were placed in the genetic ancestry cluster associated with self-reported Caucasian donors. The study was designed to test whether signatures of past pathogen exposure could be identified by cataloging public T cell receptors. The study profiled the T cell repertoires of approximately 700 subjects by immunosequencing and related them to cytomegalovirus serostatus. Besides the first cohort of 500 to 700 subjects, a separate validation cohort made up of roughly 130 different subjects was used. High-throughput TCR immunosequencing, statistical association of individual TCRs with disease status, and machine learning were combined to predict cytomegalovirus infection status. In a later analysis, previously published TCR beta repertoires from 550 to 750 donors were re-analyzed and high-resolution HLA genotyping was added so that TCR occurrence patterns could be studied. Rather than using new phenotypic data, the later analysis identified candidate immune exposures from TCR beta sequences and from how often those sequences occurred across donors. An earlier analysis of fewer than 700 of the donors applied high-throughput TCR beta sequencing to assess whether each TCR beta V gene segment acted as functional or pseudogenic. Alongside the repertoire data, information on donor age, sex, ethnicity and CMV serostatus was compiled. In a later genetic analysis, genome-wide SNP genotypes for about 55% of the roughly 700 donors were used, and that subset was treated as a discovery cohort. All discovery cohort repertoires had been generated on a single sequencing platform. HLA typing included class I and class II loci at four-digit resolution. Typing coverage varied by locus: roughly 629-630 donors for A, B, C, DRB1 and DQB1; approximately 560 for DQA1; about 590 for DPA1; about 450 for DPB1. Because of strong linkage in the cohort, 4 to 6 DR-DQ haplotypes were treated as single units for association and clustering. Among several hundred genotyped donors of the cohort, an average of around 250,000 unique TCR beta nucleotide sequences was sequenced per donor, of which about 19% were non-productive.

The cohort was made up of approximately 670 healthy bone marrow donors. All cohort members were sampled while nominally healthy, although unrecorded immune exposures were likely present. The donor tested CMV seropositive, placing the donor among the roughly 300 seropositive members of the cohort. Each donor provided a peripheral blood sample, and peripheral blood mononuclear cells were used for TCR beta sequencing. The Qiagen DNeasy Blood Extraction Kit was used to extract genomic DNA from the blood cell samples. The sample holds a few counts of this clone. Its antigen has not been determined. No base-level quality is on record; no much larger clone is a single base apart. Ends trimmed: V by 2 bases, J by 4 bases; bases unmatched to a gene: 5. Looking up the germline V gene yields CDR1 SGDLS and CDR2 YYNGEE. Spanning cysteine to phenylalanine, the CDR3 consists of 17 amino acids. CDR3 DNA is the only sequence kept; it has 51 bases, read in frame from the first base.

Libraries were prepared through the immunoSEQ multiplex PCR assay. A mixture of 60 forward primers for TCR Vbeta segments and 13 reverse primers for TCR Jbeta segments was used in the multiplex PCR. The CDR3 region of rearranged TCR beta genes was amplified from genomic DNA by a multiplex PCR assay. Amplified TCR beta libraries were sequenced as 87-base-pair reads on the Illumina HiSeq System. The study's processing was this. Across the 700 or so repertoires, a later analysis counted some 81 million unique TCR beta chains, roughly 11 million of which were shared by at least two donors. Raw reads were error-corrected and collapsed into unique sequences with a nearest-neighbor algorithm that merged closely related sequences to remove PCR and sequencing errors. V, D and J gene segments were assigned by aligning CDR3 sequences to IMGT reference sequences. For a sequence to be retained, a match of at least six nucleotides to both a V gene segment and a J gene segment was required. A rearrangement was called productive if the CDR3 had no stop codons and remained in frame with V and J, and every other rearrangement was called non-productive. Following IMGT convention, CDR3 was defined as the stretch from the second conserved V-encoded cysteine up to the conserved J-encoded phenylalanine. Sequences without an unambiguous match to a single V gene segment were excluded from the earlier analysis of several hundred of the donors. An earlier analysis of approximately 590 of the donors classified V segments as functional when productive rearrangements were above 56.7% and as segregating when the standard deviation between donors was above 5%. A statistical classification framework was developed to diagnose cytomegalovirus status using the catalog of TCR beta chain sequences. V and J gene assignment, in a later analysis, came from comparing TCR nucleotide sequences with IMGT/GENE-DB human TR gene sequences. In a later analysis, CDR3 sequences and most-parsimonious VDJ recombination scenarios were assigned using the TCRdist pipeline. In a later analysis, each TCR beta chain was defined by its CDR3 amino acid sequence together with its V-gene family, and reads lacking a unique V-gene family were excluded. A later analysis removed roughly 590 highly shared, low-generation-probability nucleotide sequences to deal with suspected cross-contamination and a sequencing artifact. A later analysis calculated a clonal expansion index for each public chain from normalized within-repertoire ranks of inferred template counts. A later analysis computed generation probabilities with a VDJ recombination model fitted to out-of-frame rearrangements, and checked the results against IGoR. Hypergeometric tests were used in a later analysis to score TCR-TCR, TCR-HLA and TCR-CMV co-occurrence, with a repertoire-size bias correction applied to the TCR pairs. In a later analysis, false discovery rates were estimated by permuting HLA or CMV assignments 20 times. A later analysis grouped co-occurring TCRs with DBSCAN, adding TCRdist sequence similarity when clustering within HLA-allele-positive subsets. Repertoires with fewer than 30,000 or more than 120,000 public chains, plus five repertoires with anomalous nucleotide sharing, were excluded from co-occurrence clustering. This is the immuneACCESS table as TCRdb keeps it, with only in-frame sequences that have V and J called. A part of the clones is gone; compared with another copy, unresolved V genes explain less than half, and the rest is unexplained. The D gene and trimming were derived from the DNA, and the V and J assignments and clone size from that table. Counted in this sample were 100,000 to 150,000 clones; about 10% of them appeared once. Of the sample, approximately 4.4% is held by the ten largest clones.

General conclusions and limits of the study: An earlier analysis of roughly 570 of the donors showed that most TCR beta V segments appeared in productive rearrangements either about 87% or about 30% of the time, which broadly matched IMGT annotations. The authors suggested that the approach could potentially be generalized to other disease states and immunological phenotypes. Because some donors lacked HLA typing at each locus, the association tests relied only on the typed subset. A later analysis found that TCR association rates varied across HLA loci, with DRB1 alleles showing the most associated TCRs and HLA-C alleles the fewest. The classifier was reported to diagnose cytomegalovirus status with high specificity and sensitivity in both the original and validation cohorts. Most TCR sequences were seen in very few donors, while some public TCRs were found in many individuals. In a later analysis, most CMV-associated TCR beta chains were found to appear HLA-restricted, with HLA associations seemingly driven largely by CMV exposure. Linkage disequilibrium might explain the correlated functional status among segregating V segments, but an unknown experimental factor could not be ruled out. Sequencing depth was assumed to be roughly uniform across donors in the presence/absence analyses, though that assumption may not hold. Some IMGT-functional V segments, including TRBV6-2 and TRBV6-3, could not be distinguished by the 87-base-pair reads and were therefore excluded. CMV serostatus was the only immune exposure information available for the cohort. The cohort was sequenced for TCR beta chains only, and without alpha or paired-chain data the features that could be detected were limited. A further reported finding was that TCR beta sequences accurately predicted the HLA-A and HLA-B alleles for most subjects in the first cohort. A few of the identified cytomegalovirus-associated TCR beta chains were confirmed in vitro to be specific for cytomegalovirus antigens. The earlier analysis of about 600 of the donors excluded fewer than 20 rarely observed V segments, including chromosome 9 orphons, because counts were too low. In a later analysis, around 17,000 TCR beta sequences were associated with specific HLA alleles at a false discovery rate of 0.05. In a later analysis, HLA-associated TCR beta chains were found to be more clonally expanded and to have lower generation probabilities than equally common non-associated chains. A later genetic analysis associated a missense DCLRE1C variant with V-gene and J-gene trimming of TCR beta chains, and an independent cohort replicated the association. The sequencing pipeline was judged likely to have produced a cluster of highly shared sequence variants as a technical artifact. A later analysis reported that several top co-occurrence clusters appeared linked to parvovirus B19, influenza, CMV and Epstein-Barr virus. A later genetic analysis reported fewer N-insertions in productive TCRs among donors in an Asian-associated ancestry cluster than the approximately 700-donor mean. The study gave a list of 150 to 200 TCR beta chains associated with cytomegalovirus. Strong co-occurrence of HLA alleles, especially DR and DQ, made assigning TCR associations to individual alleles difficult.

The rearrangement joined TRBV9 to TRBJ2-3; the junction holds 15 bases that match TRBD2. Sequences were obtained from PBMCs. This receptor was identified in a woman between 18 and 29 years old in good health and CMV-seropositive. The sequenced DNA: TGTGCCAGCAGCGTTGGACTAGCGGGAGGGCCGGCAGATACGCAGTATTTT. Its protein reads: CASSVGLAGGPADTQYF.